The TCR beta chain described here comes from a study of shared clonotypes between healthy human individuals. The method was immunoSEQ multiplex PCR; TCRdb's version includes in-frame clones alone and lacks a portion of them. The sample has roughly 1.4 million clones, about 98.5% seen once. Notes on the study in general: The study found lower generation probabilities in non-shared clonotypes than in those shared by all four donors.

With V trimmed by 1 base and J by 7 bases, 6 bases remained unmatched. The CDR3 runs 15 residues. Germline V CDR1 and CDR2: SEHNR, FQNEAQ (reference sequence). Comments on this clone: Antigen: not known.

There were no recent acute infections or vaccinations among the donors, who were healthy HIV-negative adults. The sequence derives from a man aged 25 to 45 in good health. The chain couples TRBV7-9 to TRBJ1-5; 8 positions agree with TRBD1. Specimen: naive CD4+ T cells sorted from blood. Subset: CD45RA+ positively selected. In DNA form, the CDR3 reads TGTGCCAGCAGCTTAGGGGACAGGTTGGGACAGCCCCAGCATTTT. Translating gives CASSLGDRLGQPQHF.